What follows are 5 T cell receptor beta chains derived from one specimen sequenced in a study of blood T cell repertoires in COVID-19. Repertoires were generated with immunoSEQ multiplex PCR, while TCRdb's copy carries only in-frame clones and drops some. This table has about 74,000 clones, 85% to 90% appearing once. The sample was peripheral blood. The receptor set was obtained from a woman older than 75 with active or convalescent COVID-19.

This clone was seen a single time. The V call is TRBV2, the J call TRBJ2-6; 7 bases line up with TRBD1. Germline V lookup: CDR1 SNHLY, CDR2 FYNNEI. The CDR3 length is 16 residues. Unmatched junction bases numbered 9, after V lost 10 bases and J lost 0 bases. The CDR3 region has the DNA TGTGCCACCGCTGACAGGGTAGGCTCTGGGGCCAACGTCCTGACTTTC. Its protein product is CATADRVGSGANVLTF.

The chain uses TRBV19 and TRBJ2-2; a weak D match, TRBD2 (6 bases). The CDR3 loop spans 15 amino acids. Germline assignment: CDR1 LNHDA and CDR2 SQIVND (reference sequence). V lost 9 bases and J 0 bases, leaving 14 bases between the germline ends. The CDR3 bases are TGTGCCAGCCGCTTGGGCGGGGCGAACACCGGGGAGCTGTTTTTT. It translates to CASRLGGANTGELFF.

The chain employs TRBV9 and TRBJ2-1; D possibly corresponds to TRBD1 (6 bases). V lost 4 bases and J 6 bases, leaving 11 bases between the germline ends. Germline V gene sequence: CDR1 SGDLS, CDR2 YYNGEE. The CDR3 loop spans 13 amino acids. The CDR3 region is CASSSQGSNEQFF. The DNA of the CDR3 is TGTGCCAGCAGCTCACAGGGAAGCAATGAGCAGTTCTTC.

The chain carries TRBV5-4 and TRBJ2-7, with 14 bases fitting TRBD2. V gave up 4 bases and J gave up 5 bases; unmatched junction bases: 8. Germline CDR1 and CDR2: SGHNT and YYREEE (reference sequence). The CDR3 covers 16 residues. The CDR3 DNA reads as TGTGCCAGCAGCCATGCGACTAGCGGGGGGGCCCACGAGCAGTACTTC. It codes for CASSHATSGGAHEQYF.

The chain links TRBV21-1 to TRBJ1-1. TRBV21-1 has pseudogene status. This CDR3 is 14 amino acids long. The CDR3 region is CASSPSRGNTEAFF. The CDR3 nucleotides are TGTGCCAGCAGCCCCTCCCGGGGGAACACTGAAGCTTTCTTT.